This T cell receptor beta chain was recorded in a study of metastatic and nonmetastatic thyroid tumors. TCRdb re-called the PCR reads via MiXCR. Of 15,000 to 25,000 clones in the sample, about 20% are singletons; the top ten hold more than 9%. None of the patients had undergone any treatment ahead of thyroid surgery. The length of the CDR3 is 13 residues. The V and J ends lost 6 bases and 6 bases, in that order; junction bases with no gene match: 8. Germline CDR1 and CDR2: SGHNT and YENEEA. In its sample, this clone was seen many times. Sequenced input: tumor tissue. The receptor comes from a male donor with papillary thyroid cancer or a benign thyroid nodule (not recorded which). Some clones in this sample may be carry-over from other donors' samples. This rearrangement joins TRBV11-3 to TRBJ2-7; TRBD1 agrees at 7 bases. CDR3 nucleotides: TGTGCCAGCAGAACCCCCCAGGGGGTCGAGCAGTACTTC. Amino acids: CASRTPQGVEQYF.